One and the same sample provided the 4 T cell receptor beta chains below, sequenced in a study of blood T cell repertoires in COVID-19 (TCRdb year 2020). Library preparation used the immunoSEQ multiplex PCR assay. In TCRdb, the immuneACCESS table is reduced to in-frame sequences with V and J assigned. These tables do not hold every clone; where another copy was compared, an unresolved V gene accounts for under half, and the others remain unexplained. Here the sample has 100,000 or so clones; roughly 85% occur a single time. The top ten constitute around 2% of the sample. The sequencing input was peripheral blood. These receptors were obtained from a man aged 50 to 59 with active COVID-19.

The chain carries TRBV3-1 (or the pseudogene TRBV3-2) and TRBJ1-3, with TRBD1 identical over 8 bases. Looked up from germline, CDR1 is LGHDT and CDR2 is YNNKEL (reference sequence). V gave up 6 bases and J gave up 4 bases; unmatched junction bases: 2. CDR3 size: 13 residues. CDR3 sequence: CASSWDRGNTIYF. For the CDR3, the DNA is TGTGCCAGCAGTTGGGACAGGGGAAACACCATATATTTT.

The chain is built from TRBV10-3 and TRBJ2-1, with 15 bases lining up with TRBD2. J gave up 0 bases and V 4 bases, and 10 bases lay outside the gene matches. Germline V gene data show CDR1 as ENHRY and CDR2 as SYGVKD. This CDR3 is 20 amino acids long. DNA of the CDR3: TGTGCCATCAGTGGCCCGGGCGGACTAGCGGGGGGGAGCTCCTACAATGAGCAGTTCTTC. Amino acids: CAISGPGGLAGGSSYNEQFF.

The chain couples TRBV19 to TRBJ2-5; maybe TRBD2 (5 bases). This CDR3 is 13 amino acids long. In germline, CDR1 is LNHDA, CDR2 SQIVND (reference sequence). Trimming took off 0 bases at V and 4 bases at J, with 6 bases between the two ends. CDR3 amino acids: CASSIDGGETQYF. The CDR3 DNA sequence: TGTGCCAGTAGTATAGATGGAGGAGAGACCCAGTACTTC.

This chain uses TRBV6-1 with TRBJ1-1; TRBD1 is a possible D gene (6 bases). Germline lookup yields CDR1 MNHNS and CDR2 SASEGT. V dropped 3 bases and J dropped 6 bases, with 14 bases sitting between them. The CDR3 is 14 amino acids. CDR3 protein: CASSDTGRVAEAFF. The DNA of the CDR3 is TGTGCCAGCAGTGACACAGGGAGAGTCGCTGAAGCTTTCTTT.